This T cell receptor beta chain was sequenced during a study of CD8+ T cells in alopecia areata. A panel of CD4, CD8alpha, NKG2D, NKG2ACE and other markers served to sort pooled cutaneous lymph node cells. In germline, CDR1 is NNHNN, CDR2 SYGAGS (reference sequence). The CDR3 extends over 13 amino acids. V was cut by 4 bases and J by 0 bases, with 8 bases left in between. This clone was picked up a small number of times. The genes and germline here are from mouse. The CDR3 extends 4 residues past the end of the read, so its final part is completed from the germline J gene. The sequencing template was cDNA reverse transcribed from extracted RNA. Here immunoSEQ multiplex PCR was the method, and the copy in TCRdb shows in-frame clones only, minus some. This sample has about 300,000 clones, each found more than once.

This TCR came from a C3H/HeJ mouse with alopecia areata. The MHC haplotype of this mouse line is H2-k. Sequenced input: CD4+ T cells sorted from a lymph node. V usage is TRBV13-2 and J usage is TRBJ2-7; tentatively, D is TRBD2 (6 bases). CDR3 region: CASGSGDSYEQYF. CDR3 DNA (partial): TGTGCCAGCGGTTCTGGGGACTCCTAT.